A single sample is the source of the 24 T cell receptor beta chains below, sequenced in a study of T cell repertoires in cytomegalovirus infection. Each CDR3 protein is one row after TCRdb ran MiXCR on the reads. Of around 630,000 distinct CDR3 sequences in the sample, more than 20% were seen once. The source material was CD8+ T cells from PBMCs. The receptors were gathered from a human donor in good health (CMV status not recorded). Some clones in this sample may be carry-over from other donors' samples.

This clonotype was counted a single time. The J gene is TRBJ2-4, the V gene TRBV7-8; TRBD2 matches 16 bases. CDR1 is SGHVS, CDR2 FQNEAQ, per germline. This CDR3 comprises 17 residues. The J segment lost 5 bases and the V segment lost 5 bases, leaving 6 bases of the junction unmatched. CDR3 coding DNA: TGTGCCAGCAGCCCGGGACTAGCGGGGGGGCGGCAAAACATTCAGTACTTC. Its protein is CASSPGLAGGRQNIQYF.

The rearrangement joins TRBV4-1 to TRBJ2-1, with 10 bases fitting TRBD1. Per germline, CDR1 MGHRA and CDR2 YSYEKL. V was clipped by 0 bases and J by 8 bases; unmatched bases: 7. The CDR3 covers 16 residues. CDR3 nucleotides: TGCGCCAGCAGCCAAGATGGAGACAGGGGGCGCGATGAGCAGTTCTTC. It translates to CASSQDGDRGRDEQFF.

The sample holds a few counts of this clonotype. This CDR3 reads CASRPALHEAFF. The CDR3 DNA follows: TGTGCCAGCAGACCTGCTTTACACGAAGCTTTCTTT. The rearrangement joins TRBV6-2 or TRBV6-3 to TRBJ1-1, with no clear D. CDR3 length: 12 residues. V shed 6 bases and J shed 8 bases, with 13 bases lying between them. Germline CDR1 is MNHEY and CDR2 is SVGEGT.

This chain connects TRBV3-1 to TRBJ2-1, with 7 bases that match TRBD2. There are 12 residues in the CDR3. The V segment lost 3 bases and the J segment 10 bases; nucleotides outside the gene matches: 3. Germline CDR1 LGHDT, CDR2 YNNKEL (reference sequence). CDR3 loop: CASSHSGWEQFF. The CDR3 bases are TGTGCCAGCAGCCATAGCGGGTGGGAGCAGTTCTTC.

This clonotype was seen many times. V gene TRBV7-9 combines with J gene TRBJ2-3; D is perhaps TRBD1 (7 bases). V was cut by 5 bases and J by 5 bases, with 11 bases left in between. From germline, CDR1 is SEHNR and CDR2 FQNEAQ (reference sequence). The CDR3 runs to 13 residues. As DNA, the CDR3 is TGTGCCAGCAGCAGCAGGGGGGTAGATACGCAGTATTTT. This encodes CASSSRGVDTQYF.

At least ten counts were recorded for this clonotype. The V call is TRBV6-1, the J call TRBJ1-2, with D uncertain. The CDR3 spans 12 residues. Trimming removed 2 bases at V and 7 bases at J, with 8 bases between. Germline V lookup: CDR1 MNHNS, CDR2 SASEGT. This CDR3 reads CASSEYWVGYTF. CDR3 nucleotide sequence: TGTGCCAGCAGTGAATACTGGGTTGGCTACACCTTC.

J is TRBJ2-1 and V is TRBV2; D is ambiguous. CDR1 and CDR2 (germline): SNHLY, FYNNEI. Trimming removed 10 bases at V and 7 bases at J, with 11 bases between. The CDR3 is made up of 11 amino acids. CDR3 protein: CATAGRNEQFF. CDR3 in DNA: TGTGCCACCGCCGGTAGGAATGAGCAGTTCTTC.

This clonotype was picked up many times. The chain uses TRBV6-6 and TRBJ1-5, with D uncertain. The CDR3 is 15 amino acids. The V gene lost 4 bases and the J gene lost 0 bases, with 10 bases spanning the gap. Looked up from germline, CDR1 is MNHNY and CDR2 is SVGAGI (reference sequence). The CDR3 DNA reads TGTGCCAGCAGTTTCAGACAAGATAGCAATCAGCCCCAGCATTTT. Residues: CASSFRQDSNQPQHF.

This clonotype turned up a few times. This chain joins TRBV4-2 and TRBJ2-2; 8 bases align to TRBD2. Unmatched junction bases numbered 14, after V lost 0 bases and J lost 2 bases. The CDR3 runs 20 residues. Germline V gives CDR1 LGHNA, CDR2 YNFKEQ. In DNA, the CDR3 is TGTGCCAGCAGCCAAGATTCAGTTCGCGGGGGGATACCTAACACCGGGGAGCTGTTTTTT. Protein product: CASSQDSVRGGIPNTGELFF.

The CDR3 here is CASSLPAIQETQYF. In nucleotides, the CDR3 is TGTGCCAGCAGTTTGCCAGCGATCCAAGAGACCCAGTACTTC. The rearrangement uses TRBV28 and TRBJ2-5, with D hard to call. The CDR3 contains 14 residues. Germline-derived CDR1 and CDR2 are MDHEN and SYDVKM. V was clipped by 3 bases and J by 1 base, with 9 bases between them.

With regard to this clonotype: This may stem from a read error, because a much larger clone lies one nucleotide away. The chain carries TRBV24-1 and TRBJ2-3; 10 bases map to TRBD1. After removal of 11 bases from V and 4 bases from J, the junction contained 5 bases not matched to a gene. The germline CDR1 and CDR2 sequences are KGHDR and SFDVKD. The CDR3 sequence is 13 residues long. The CDR3 spells CASSGQGSDTQYF. DNA for the CDR3: TGTGCCAGCTCGGGACAGGGGTCAGATACGCAGTATTTT.

The chain employs TRBV4-2 and TRBJ1-6, with D hard to call. V was clipped by 4 bases and J by 10 bases, with 14 bases between them. The CDR3 runs 14 residues. The V gene's germline CDR1 is LGHNA and CDR2 YNFKEQ. The CDR3: CASSRLETNSPLHF. CDR3 in DNA: TGTGCCAGCAGCCGCCTGGAAACCAACTCACCCCTCCACTTT.

This clonotype was detected ten times or more. This sequence joins TRBV7-9 and TRBJ1-4, with D perhaps TRBD1 (6 bases). V was cut by 2 bases and J by 2 bases, with 12 bases left in between. The CDR3 consists of 16 residues. Germline CDR1 is SEHNR and CDR2 is FQNEAQ (reference sequence). CDR3 region: CASSLPPGATNEKLFF. DNA for the CDR3: TGTGCCAGCAGCTTACCACCGGGGGCGACTAATGAAAAACTGTTTTTT. Supplemented by reference TRBV7-9 and TRBJ1-4, the full variable domain reads DTGVSQNPRHKITKRGQNVTFRCDPISEHNRLYWYRQTLGQGPEFLTYFQNEAQLEKSRLLSDRFSAERPKGSFSTLEIQRTEQGDSAMYLCASSLPPGATNEKLFFGSGTQLSVL.

This clonotype was observed many times. The rearrangement joins TRBV7-6 to TRBJ1-4; D is uncertain. Germline-derived CDR1 and CDR2 are SGHVS and FNYEAQ. CDR3 size: 17 residues. Trimming removed 5 bases at V and 6 bases at J, with 22 bases between. The CDR3 spells CASSRTENGPWDEKLFF. DNA for the CDR3: TGTGCCAGCAGCCGAACTGAAAACGGTCCTTGGGATGAAAAACTGTTTTTT.

A remark on this clonotype: This clone may be a read error of a much larger clone one base away. V usage is TRBV7-9 and J usage is TRBJ1-2, with 12 bases aligning to TRBD1. The CDR3 sequence is 15 residues long. Germline V gene lookup returns CDR1 SEHNR and CDR2 FQNEAQ (reference sequence). The CDR3 protein is CVSSLGQGARYGYTF. The DNA for the CDR3 is TGTGTCAGCAGCCTGGGACAGGGGGCACGCTATGGCTACACCTTC. Variable domain in full (rest from reference TRBV7-9 and TRBJ1-2): DTGVSQNPRHKITKRGQNVTFRCDPISEHNRLYWYRQTLGQGPEFLTYFQNEAQLEKSRLLSDRFSAERPKGSFSTLEIQRTEQGDSAMYLCVSSLGQGARYGYTFGSGTRLTVV.

This clonotype has more than one count but fewer than ten. The junction does not match germline at one end; this may be a read error. The chain joins TRBV4-1 to TRBJ1-1; D call uncertain. The CDR3 is 12 amino acids. CDR1 MGHRA and CDR2 YSYEKL come from the germline V gene. CDR3 amino acids: CASSQGSIEAFF. The CDR3 DNA reads TGTGCCAGCAGCCAAGGGTCCATTGAAGCTTTCTTT.

This clonotype was seen a handful of times. The chain carries TRBV20-1 and TRBJ2-2, with a weak D call TRBD1 (5 bases). This CDR3 contains 16 residues. Per the germline V gene, CDR1 is DFQATT and CDR2 is SNEGSKA (reference sequence). The germline V and J ends were trimmed by 0 bases and 6 bases, with 17 bases remaining between them. CDR3 bases: TGCAGTGCTAGAGATCTTGGGCAGGGAATCGCCGGGGAGCTGTTTTTT. Protein: CSARDLGQGIAGELFF.

This clonotype was counted a single time. The chain uses TRBV5-6 and TRBJ2-5, with D perhaps matching TRBD1 (5 bases). This CDR3 contains 14 residues. The ends were cut back, 4 bases at V and 5 bases at J, with 15 bases in the middle. Germline-derived CDR1 and CDR2 are SGHDT and YYEEEE. The CDR3 here is CASSPNRPGETQYF. The CDR3 DNA reads TGTGCCAGCAGCCCGAACAGGCCTGGGGAGACCCAGTACTTC.

This clonotype was observed a handful of times. The J gene is TRBJ1-1, the V gene TRBV25-1; possible D gene TRBD1, 5 bases. Trimming removed 1 base from V and 3 bases from J, with 9 bases in between. The CDR3 consists of 14 residues. CDR1 MGHDK and CDR2 SYGVNS come from the germline V gene. CDR3 loop: CASSESGFYTEAFF. CDR3 bases: TGTGCCAGCAGTGAATCAGGGTTCTACACTGAAGCTTTCTTT.

The genes are TRBV5-5 and TRBJ2-7, with TRBD1 identical over 7 bases. Germline trimming cut 4 bases from V and 3 bases from J; bases unmatched to any gene: 7. There are 14 residues in the CDR3. Germline V CDR1 and CDR2: SGHKS, YYEKEE (reference sequence). The CDR3 protein is CASSPSGTDYEQYV. The CDR3 coding sequence is TGTGCCAGCAGCCCGTCCGGGACAGACTACGAGCAGTACGTC.

The chain employs TRBV7-6 and TRBJ2-1; TRBD1 aligns across 7 bases. With V trimmed by 0 bases and J by 4 bases, 9 bases remained unmatched. This CDR3 has 17 amino acids. Germline CDR1 is SGHVS and CDR2 is FNYEAQ. DNA of the CDR3: TGTGCCAGCAGCTTAGCTCCGACAGGGATTTCTTACAATGAGCAGTTCTTC. As protein: CASSLAPTGISYNEQFF.

This clonotype has only a few counts. The rearrangement uses TRBV28 and TRBJ1-5, with no clear D. CDR3 size: 15 residues. V lost 7 bases and J lost 0, with 13 bases in between. Germline loops: CDR1 MDHEN, CDR2 SYDVKM. The CDR3 sequence: CASIRTEYSNQPQHF. In DNA, the CDR3 is TGTGCCAGCATCAGGACGGAATATAGCAATCAGCCCCAGCATTTT.

This clonotype was seen many times. The rearrangement joins TRBV19 to TRBJ1-2; perhaps TRBD1 as D (5 bases). Germline assignment: CDR1 LNHDA and CDR2 SQIVND (reference sequence). The CDR3 consists of 13 residues. V lost 7 bases and J lost 5, with 14 bases in between. Here the CDR3 reads CASTWGLFYGYTF. Written as DNA, the CDR3 is TGTGCCAGTACCTGGGGACTGTTTTATGGCTACACCTTC.

As concerns this clonotype: Being one base from a much bigger clone, this may be a read error. This chain links TRBV7-9 with TRBJ1-4, with a tentative D call TRBD1 (6 bases). Trimming removed 8 bases from V and 6 bases from J, with 13 bases in between. The CDR3 is 13 residues long. Germline V gene sequence: CDR1 SEHNR, CDR2 FQNEAQ (reference sequence). CDR3 nucleotide sequence: TGTGCCAGCGGCCCGAGACAGGATGAAAAACTGTTTTTT. It specifies CASGPRQDEKLFF.